The 22 T cell receptor beta chains presented below share a single source sample, sequenced in a study of T cell responses to AZD1222 COVID-19 vaccine. Measured with immunoSEQ multiplex PCR; TCRdb has only the in-frame clones, and not every one. Of 150,000 to 200,000 clones listed, approximately 86% are singletons. The source was peripheral blood, collected on day 0 of AZD1222 vaccination. The receptors were gathered from an adult in good health.

The V gene is TRBV21-1, the J gene TRBJ2-7; the DNA was not used to check the table's D call, TRBD2. TRBV21-1 is a pseudogene locus. The CDR3 contains 17 residues. The CDR3 nucleotides are TGTGCCAGCAGCAAAATCATCCCGGGACTGCCGATACCTGAGCAGTACTTC. This sequence encodes CASSKIIPGLPIPEQYF.

The rearrangement joins TRBV18 to TRBJ1-1; 8 positions agree with TRBD1. After removal of 3 bases from V and 3 bases from J, the junction contained 3 bases not matched to a gene. Germline CDR1 and CDR2: KGHSH and LQKENI. The CDR3 contains 14 residues. CDR3 sequence: CASSPDRGYTEAFF. Written as DNA, the CDR3 is TGTGCCAGCTCACCCGACAGGGGCTACACTGAAGCTTTCTTT.

V and J are TRBV18 and TRBJ2-3; D tentatively reads TRBD1 or TRBD2 (5 bases each). In germline, CDR1 is KGHSH, CDR2 LQKENI. Deletions cut 5 bases from V and 5 bases from J, with 14 bases between. The CDR3 runs to 14 residues. This CDR3 is CASSLNEGIDTQYF. The DNA for the CDR3 is TGTGCCAGCTCATTAAACGAGGGGATAGATACGCAGTATTTT.

The V and J genes are TRBV2 and TRBJ2-3, with 11 bases matching TRBD1. Germline V gives CDR1 SNHLY, CDR2 FYNNEI. The CDR3 is 15 amino acids. The junction had 7 bases not matched to a gene; V was cut back by 10 bases and J by 1 base. The CDR3 region is CANQRDRGGTDTQYF. CDR3 DNA sequence: TGTGCCAACCAACGGGACAGGGGGGGCACAGATACGCAGTATTTT.

Turning to this clone: One junction end does not reproduce the germline sequence, and a read error may be involved. V is TRBV5-1 and J is TRBJ1-2, with TRBD1 identical over 7 bases. The CDR3 is 15 amino acids. CDR1 and CDR2 (germline): SGHRS, YFSETQ. The CDR3 spells CASSLGWDSPTSAAF. As DNA, the CDR3 is TGCGCCAGCAGCTTGGGCTGGGACAGCCCGACGTCAGCCGCATTC. Filled out from reference TRBV5-1 and TRBJ1-2, the complete variable domain reads KAGVTQTPRYLIKTRGQQVTLSCSPISGHRSVSWYQQTPGQGLQFLFEYFSETQRNKGNFPGRFSGRQFSNSRSEMNVSTLELGDSALYLCASSLGWDSPTSAAFGSGTRLTVV.

The chain couples TRBV6-6 to TRBJ2-1; TRBD1 agrees at 8 bases. V shed 7 bases, J shed 5 bases, and the junction held 4 bases outside the gene matches. The V gene's germline CDR1 is MNHNY and CDR2 SVGAGI (reference sequence). CDR3 size: 13 residues. The CDR3 sequence is CASNRGDHNEQFF. DNA for the CDR3: TGTGCCAGCAACAGGGGGGACCACAATGAGCAGTTCTTC.

This clone occurred once. This sequence joins TRBV9 and TRBJ2-3, with a tentative D call TRBD1 (5 bases). V lost 0 bases and J 2 bases, leaving 10 bases between the germline ends. This CDR3 region has 15 residues. The germline gives CDR1 SGDLS, CDR2 YYNGEE. The CDR3 DNA sequence: TGTGCCAGCAGCGTAGGAGCAGGGATCACAGATACGCAGTATTTT. The encoded protein is CASSVGAGITDTQYF.

The chain has TRBV4-2 and TRBJ1-5, with 10 bases that match TRBD1. Germline V gene sequence: CDR1 LGHNA, CDR2 YNFKEQ. Unmatched junction bases numbered 5, after V lost 0 bases and J lost 6 bases. The CDR3 loop spans 16 amino acids. CDR3 DNA sequence: TGTGCCAGCAGCCAAGAGGGACAGGGGCCGGGTCAGCCCCAGCATTTT. Translating gives CASSQEGQGPGQPQHF.

The V gene is TRBV30, the J gene TRBJ1-6; D is ambiguous. V lost 4 bases and J lost 0, with 7 bases in between. The CDR3 sequence is 14 residues long. Germline CDR1 GTSNPN, CDR2 SVGIG (reference sequence). CDR3 residues: CAWKSVSYNSPLHF. The CDR3 coding sequence is TGTGCCTGGAAGTCGGTCTCCTATAATTCACCCCTCCACTTT.

J is TRBJ1-3 and V is TRBV29-1; D gene ambiguous. Germline V CDR1 and CDR2: SQVTM, ANQGSEA. The V gene lost 3 bases and the J gene lost 0 bases, with 9 bases spanning the gap. The length of the CDR3 is 14 residues. The CDR3 protein is CSVDTGHSGNTIYF. CDR3 DNA sequence: TGCAGCGTTGACACGGGCCACTCTGGAAACACCATATATTTT.

The rearrangement links TRBV5-6 to TRBJ2-7; 8 bases fit TRBD2. Germline loops: CDR1 SGHDT, CDR2 YYEEEE. The CDR3 runs 15 residues. J gave up 6 bases and V 2 bases, and 10 bases lay outside the gene matches. The chain's CDR3 is CASSLVAGPEGEQYF. For the CDR3, the DNA is TGTGCCAGCAGCTTAGTAGCGGGACCCGAAGGCGAGCAGTACTTC. Variable domain in full (rest from reference TRBV5-6 and TRBJ2-7): DAGVTQSPTHLIKTRGQQVTLRCSPKSGHDTVSWYQQALGQGPQFIFQYYEEEERQRGNFPDRFSGHQFPNYSSELNVNALLLGDSALYLCASSLVAGPEGEQYFGPGTRLTVT.

About this clone itself: Within the sample, other DNA sequences also encode this same CDR3. The chain joins TRBV30 to TRBJ1-3; D is undetermined. Germline CDR1 reads GTSNPN; CDR2 reads SVGIG (reference sequence). The CDR3 has 13 amino acids. The V and J ends lost 4 bases and 4 bases respectively, with 11 bases between them. The DNA of the CDR3 is TGTGCCTGGACCCTGGGAAGGGGAAACACCATATATTTT. Translated, it gives CAWTLGRGNTIYF.

The chain is built from TRBV6-5 and TRBJ1-2, with TRBD1 matching 7 bases. The CDR3 loop spans 14 amino acids. From germline, CDR1 is MNHEY and CDR2 SVGAGI. The ends lost 6 bases at V and 5 bases at J; junction bases unmatched: 9. CDR3 nucleotides: TGTGCCAGCAGGACCGGGACAGCTTTTTATGGCTACACCTTC. Its protein is CASRTGTAFYGYTF.

This rearrangement joins TRBV28 to TRBJ1-1; D remains unclear. Trimming took off 4 bases at V and 5 bases at J, with 17 bases between the two ends. Germline loops: CDR1 MDHEN, CDR2 SYDVKM. The CDR3 extends over 15 amino acids. The CDR3 DNA reads TGTGCCAGCAGTTCGCCCTCGGGCGGATGGACTGAAGCTTTCTTT. Its translation: CASSSPSGGWTEAFF.

This chain joins TRBV5-1 and TRBJ1-5, with 8 bases identical to TRBD1. The CDR3 sequence is 18 residues long. Germline V lookup: CDR1 SGHRS, CDR2 YFSETQ. Germline trimming cut 1 base from V and 1 base from J; bases unmatched to any gene: 10. CDR3 bases: TGCGCCAGCAGCTTGACGCCCCGGACAGGGAGCAGCAATCAGCCCCAGCATTTT. The encoded protein is CASSLTPRTGSSNQPQHF.

This chain uses TRBV3-1 (or the pseudogene TRBV3-2) with TRBJ2-2, with D tentatively TRBD1 or TRBD2 (5 bases each). The germline V and J ends were trimmed by 4 bases and 2 bases, with 14 bases remaining between them. The CDR3 contains 16 residues. Germline values: CDR1 LGHDT, CDR2 YNNKEL (reference sequence). The CDR3 nucleotides are TGTGCCAGCAGCCCCGGGACCCCTATCAACACCGGGGAGCTGTTTTTT. Encoded protein: CASSPGTPINTGELFF.

The J gene is TRBJ1-1, the V gene TRBV18; no definite D call. CDR3 size: 14 residues. From germline, CDR1 is KGHSH and CDR2 LQKENI. V was trimmed by 4 bases and J by 0 bases, leaving 9 bases between them. The CDR3 here is CASSRAGLNTEAFF. In DNA form, the CDR3 reads TGTGCCAGCTCACGCGCAGGCTTGAACACTGAAGCTTTCTTT.

The chain is built from TRBV6-4 and TRBJ2-5; 8 positions agree with TRBD1. Germline lookup yields CDR1 MRHNA and CDR2 SNTAGT. The CDR3 covers 15 residues. With V trimmed by 6 bases and J by 3 bases, 9 bases remained unmatched. CDR3 loop: CASRATGGLKETQYF. The CDR3 region has the DNA TGTGCCAGCAGAGCTACAGGGGGGCTAAAAGAGACCCAGTACTTC.

This clone appeared a single time. The chain has TRBV18 and TRBJ2-2; D not resolved. This CDR3 has 16 amino acids. The V gene's germline CDR1 is KGHSH and CDR2 LQKENI. V was cut by 3 bases and J by 4 bases, with 15 bases left in between. CDR3 coding DNA: TGTGCCAGCTCACCGCGCCAAGCAGAGATCACCGGGGAGCTGTTTTTT. Its translation: CASSPRQAEITGELFF.

This sequence joins TRBV27 and TRBJ1-1; D is possibly TRBD1 (5 bases). V was clipped by 7 bases and J by 2 bases, with 14 bases between them. The germline V gene has CDR1 MNHEY and CDR2 SMNVEV (reference sequence). There are 14 residues in the CDR3. CDR3 in amino acids: CASTRGGANTEAFF. The CDR3 nucleotides read TGTGCCAGCACCAGAGGTGGGGCAAACACTGAAGCTTTCTTT.

This clone appeared a few times. The J gene is TRBJ1-1, the V gene TRBV11-2, with D perhaps matching TRBD1 (6 bases). Germline CDR1 reads SGHAT; CDR2 reads FQNNGV. The CDR3 spans 16 residues. With 1 base removed from V and 3 bases from J, the gap between germline ends came to 15 bases. CDR3 nucleotides: TGTGCCAGCAGCTTAGCTCCTGCAGGGGCATACACTGAAGCTTTCTTT. It codes for CASSLAPAGAYTEAFF.

This chain links TRBV18 with TRBJ1-3, with 8 bases aligning to TRBD1. V lost 8 bases and J lost 0; bases outside the gene matches: 6. Looked up from germline, CDR1 is KGHSH and CDR2 is LQKENI. The CDR3 consists of 15 residues. The CDR3 loop is CASTTTGGSGNTIYF. The CDR3 DNA reads TGTGCCAGCACGACCACAGGGGGCTCTGGAAACACCATATATTTT.